This note documents a single T cell receptor beta chain sequence. Its antigen is not known. TCRdb's copy holds only in-frame clones and misses some; the assay was immunoSEQ multiplex PCR. The sample yields some 1.1 million clones, approximately 77% seen once. The sample comes from a study of shared clonotypes between healthy human individuals. This CDR3 is built from 16 residues. Germline loops: CDR1 SGHTA, CDR2 FQGTGA. V dropped 2 bases and J dropped 6; count of bases not matched to a gene: 10. Whole-study findings and limits: Compared with clonotypes that all four donors shared, non-shared clonotypes had lower generation probabilities. Estimated clonotype richness was generally higher in naive than memory subsets. Sorted-subset samples were not fully sequenced, rarefaction indicated. Sampling used blood alone; tissue repertoires probably differ.

Sample: memory CD4+ T cells from PBMCs. Sample subset: CD45RA-negative fraction. This clonotype was obtained from a man between 18 and 35 years old in good health. Some clones in this sample may be carry-over from other donors' samples. The chain employs TRBV7-3 and TRBJ2-3; TRBD2 matches at 8 bases. The CDR3 DNA reads as TGTGCCAGCAGCTTAGATGGTAGCGGGATGGGGGATACGCAGTATTTT. Protein product: CASSLDGSGMGDTQYF. Complete variable domain (other parts from reference TRBV7-3 and TRBJ2-3): GAGVSQTPSNKVTEKGKYVELRCDPISGHTALYWYRQSLGQGPEFLIYFQGTGAADDSGLPNDRFFAVRPEGSVSTLKIQRTERGDSAVYLCASSLDGSGMGDTQYFGPGTRLTVL.